This T cell receptor beta chain comes out of a study of blood T cell repertoires in COVID-19. Background on the study: Donors in the United States, Italy and Spain gave samples during acute or convalescent COVID-19.

Sequenced by immunoSEQ multiplex PCR; TCRdb stores in-frame clones only, minus some. This sample carries roughly 300,000 clones, 85% of them seen once, and the ten largest clones take roughly 2.6%. Grouping used clinical history reported by participants in a survey and questionnaire. In Cohort 3, a recovered donor had either two negative PCRs, clearance, or symptom resolution. Per the germline V gene, CDR1 is SGHRS and CDR2 is YFSETQ. This CDR3 is built from 14 residues. Trimming cost V 0 bases and J 10 bases, with 14 bases left between them. Sequenced: PBMCs or T cells enriched from blood (not recorded which). This chain joins TRBV5-1 and TRBJ2-1, with a tentative D call TRBD1 (5 bases). This clonotype originated in a woman aged 45-59 years who had recovered from COVID-19. Here the CDR3 DNA reads TGCGCCAGCAGCTTGGAAGTTGGGGCGAGGGAGCAGTTCTTC. Its translation: CASSLEVGAREQFF.